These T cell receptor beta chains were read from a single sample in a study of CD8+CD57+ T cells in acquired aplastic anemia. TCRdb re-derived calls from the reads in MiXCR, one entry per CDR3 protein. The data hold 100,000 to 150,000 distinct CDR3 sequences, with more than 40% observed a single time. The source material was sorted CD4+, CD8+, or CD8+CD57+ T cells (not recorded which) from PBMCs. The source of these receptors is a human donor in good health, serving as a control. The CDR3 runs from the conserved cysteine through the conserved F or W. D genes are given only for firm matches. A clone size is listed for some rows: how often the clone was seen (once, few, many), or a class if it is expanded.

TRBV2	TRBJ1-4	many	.	CASRRSWGANEKLFF	TGTGCCAGCAGGCGGTCTTGGGGAGCTAATGAAAAACTGTTTTTT
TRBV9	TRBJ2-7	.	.	CASSALDRYEQYF	TGTGCCAGCAGCGCCCTAGACAGGTACGAGCAGTACTTC
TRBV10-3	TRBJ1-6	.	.	CAIRTDGGNSPLHF	TGTGCCATTAGGACGGACGGTGGGAATTCACCCCTCCACTTT
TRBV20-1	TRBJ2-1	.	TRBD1	CSASRTGRNEQFF	TGCAGTGCTAGCCGGACAGGGCGAAATGAGCAGTTCTTC
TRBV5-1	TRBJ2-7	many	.	CASSSRTSSYEQYF	TGCGCCAGCAGCTCCCGGACATCTTCCTACGAGCAGTACTTC
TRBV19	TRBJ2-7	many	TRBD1	CASSQSGTVSYEQYF	TGTGCCAGTAGCCAGTCCGGGACAGTCTCCTACGAGCAGTACTTC
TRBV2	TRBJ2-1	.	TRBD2	CATFGLAGGPNEQFF	TGTGCTACCTTTGGACTAGCGGGGGGGCCCAATGAGCAGTTCTTC
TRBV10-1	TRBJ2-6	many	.	CASSREGRANVLTF	TGCGCCAGCAGTCGCGAGGGGAGGGCCAACGTCCTGACTTTC
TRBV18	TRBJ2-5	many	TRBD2	CASSPPGGGLKETQYF	TGTGCCAGCTCACCACCGGGGGGAGGGCTGAAGGAGACCCAGTACTTC
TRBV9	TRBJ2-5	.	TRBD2	CASSVGLAGGAQETQYF	TGTGCCAGCAGCGTAGGATTGGCGGGGGGGGCCCAAGAGACCCAGTACTTC
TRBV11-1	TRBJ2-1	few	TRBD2	CASSFSAGPSYNEQFF	TGTGCCAGCAGCTTCTCAGCGGGGCCCTCCTACAATGAGCAGTTCTTC
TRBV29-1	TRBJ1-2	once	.	CSVDGQSANYGYTF	TGCAGCGTTGACGGACAGAGCGCAAACTATGGCTACACCTTC
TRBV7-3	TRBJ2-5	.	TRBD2	CASSTRRGTSGGIKETQYF	TGTGCCAGCAGCACCCGACGCGGGACTAGCGGGGGGATTAAAGAGACCCAGTACTTC
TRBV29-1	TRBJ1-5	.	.	CSVGTGNQPQHF	TGCAGCGTTGGTACCGGCAATCAGCCCCAGCATTTT
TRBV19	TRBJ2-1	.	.	CASSGPLSYNEQFF	TGTGCCAGTAGCGGACCCTTGTCGTACAATGAGCAGTTCTTC
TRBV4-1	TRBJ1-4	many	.	CASSQVEGSNEKLFF	TGCGCCAGCAGCCAAGTTGAAGGGTCTAATGAAAAACTGTTTTTT
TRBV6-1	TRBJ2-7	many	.	CASSGQNEGYEQYF	TGTGCCAGCAGCGGGCAGAACGAAGGGTACGAGCAGTACTTC
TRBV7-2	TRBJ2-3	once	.	CASSQGQYF	TGTGCCAGCAGCCAGGGGCAGTATTTT
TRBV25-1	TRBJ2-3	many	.	CASSELGSGTDTQYF	TGTGCCAGCAGTGAATTGGGGTCCGGCACAGATACGCAGTATTTT
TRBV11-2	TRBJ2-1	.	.	CASNSRAGYNEQFF	TGTGCCAGCAACTCACGGGCGGGGTACAATGAGCAGTTCTTC
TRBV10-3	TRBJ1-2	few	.	CAISLSVGLYDYTF	TGTGCCATCAGCTTAAGTGTGGGATTATATGACTACACCTTC
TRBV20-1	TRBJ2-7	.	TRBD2	CSARQTGLAVEQYF	TGCAGTGCCCGTCAAACGGGACTAGCGGTCGAGCAGTACTTC
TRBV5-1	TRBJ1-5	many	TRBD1	CASSRTGTGNQPQHF	TGCGCCAGCTCTCGGACAGGGACGGGCAATCAGCCCCAGCATTTT
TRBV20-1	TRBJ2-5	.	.	CSAKVGDETQYF	TGCAGTGCTAAGGTCGGGGATGAGACCCAGTACTTC
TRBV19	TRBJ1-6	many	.	CASSTGGTYSPLHF	TGTGCCAGTAGTACGGGGGGCACTTATTCACCCCTCCACTTT
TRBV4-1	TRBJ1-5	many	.	CASSQDPRQPQHF	TGCGCCAGCAGCCAAGATCCACGCCAGCCCCAGCATTTT
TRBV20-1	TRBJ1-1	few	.	CSASRGADTEAFF	TGCAGTGCTAGTCGGGGCGCCGACACTGAAGCTTTCTTT
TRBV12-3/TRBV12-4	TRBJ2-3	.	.	CATSGEGADTQYF	TGTGCCACCTCGGGGGAGGGGGCAGATACGCAGTATTTT
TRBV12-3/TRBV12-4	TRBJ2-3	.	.	CASTSADTQYF	TGCGCCAGCACCAGCGCAGATACGCAGTATTTT
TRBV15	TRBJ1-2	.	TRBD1	CATSKSRGQDYGYTF	TGTGCCACCAGCAAATCCAGGGGGCAAGACTATGGCTACACCTTC
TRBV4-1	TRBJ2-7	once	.	CASSPSGSYEQYF	TGCGCCAGCAGCCCCTCTGGCTCCTACGAACAGTACTTC
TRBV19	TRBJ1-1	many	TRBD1	CASSGRGVGNTEAFF	TGTGCCAGTAGCGGCAGGGGGGTTGGGAACACTGAAGCTTTCTTT
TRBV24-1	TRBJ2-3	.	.	CATSDSGTGTYGSTQYF	TGTGCCACCAGTGATTCTGGGACCGGGACGTATGGTTCTACGCAGTATTTT
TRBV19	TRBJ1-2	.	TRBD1	CASSPLSTGFNYGYTF	TGTGCCAGTAGTCCCTTATCGACAGGGTTTAACTATGGCTACACCTTC
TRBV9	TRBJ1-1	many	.	CASSVIENTEAFF	TGTGCCAGCAGCGTAATTGAGAACACTGAAGCTTTCTTT
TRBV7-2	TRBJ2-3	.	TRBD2	CASRLSGGLGTDTQYF	TGTGCCAGCAGACTTAGCGGGGGGTTGGGTACAGATACGCAGTATTTT
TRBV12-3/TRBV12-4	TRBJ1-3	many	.	CASSPPTASGNTIYF	TGTGCCAGCAGTCCTCCGACAGCCTCTGGAAACACCATATATTTT
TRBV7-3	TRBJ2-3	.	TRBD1	CASSPGGTGDTQYF	TGTGCCAGCAGCCCAGGGGGGACAGGAGATACGCAGTATTTT
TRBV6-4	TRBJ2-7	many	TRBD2	CANQSGGPQGEQYF	TGTGCCAACCAAAGCGGGGGGCCTCAGGGGGAGCAGTACTTC
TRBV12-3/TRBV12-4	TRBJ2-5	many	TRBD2	CASSPRLAGGRETQYF	TGTGCCAGCAGTCCCAGACTAGCGGGGGGCCGGGAGACCCAGTACTTC
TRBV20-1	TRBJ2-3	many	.	CSARGSTDTQYF	TGCAGTGCCAGGGGCTCCACAGATACGCAGTATTTT
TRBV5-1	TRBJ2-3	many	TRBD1	CASSYGQGGDTQYF	TGCGCCAGCAGCTACGGACAGGGAGGAGATACGCAGTATTTT
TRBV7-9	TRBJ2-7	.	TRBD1	CASSSGQPIREQYF	TGTGCCAGCAGCTCGGGACAGCCTATACGCGAGCAGTACTTC
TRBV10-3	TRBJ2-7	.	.	CATSEAKGGDERYF	TGTGCCACCAGTGAGGCCAAGGGGGGGGATGAGCGGTACTTC
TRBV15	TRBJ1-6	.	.	CATSRDGQFNSPLHF	TGTGCCACCAGCAGAGACGGACAGTTTAATTCACCCCTCCACTTT
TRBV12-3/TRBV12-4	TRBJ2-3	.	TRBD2	CASRRGGLLGSTDTQYF	TGTGCCAGCAGGCGGGGGGGCCTTTTGGGCAGCACAGATACGCAGTATTTT
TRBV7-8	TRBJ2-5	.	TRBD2	CASSRGRGGQNQYF	TGTGCCAGCAGCCGAGGGCGGGGGGGCCAAAACCAGTACTTC
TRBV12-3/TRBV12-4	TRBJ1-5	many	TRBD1	CASRPDRGGNQPQHF	TGTGCCAGCAGGCCCGACAGGGGTGGCAATCAGCCCCAGCATTTT